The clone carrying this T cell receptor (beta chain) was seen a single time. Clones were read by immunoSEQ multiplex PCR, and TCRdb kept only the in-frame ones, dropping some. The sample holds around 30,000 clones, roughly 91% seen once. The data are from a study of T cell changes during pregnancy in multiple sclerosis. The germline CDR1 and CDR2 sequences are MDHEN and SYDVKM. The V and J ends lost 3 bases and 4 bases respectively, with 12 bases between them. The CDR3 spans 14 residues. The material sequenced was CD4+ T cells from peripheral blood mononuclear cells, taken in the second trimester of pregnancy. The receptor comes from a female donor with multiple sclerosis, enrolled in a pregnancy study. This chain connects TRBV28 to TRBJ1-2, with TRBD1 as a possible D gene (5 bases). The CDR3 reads CASSLLQGLYGYTF. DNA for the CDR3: TGTGCCAGCAGTTTGCTCCAGGGCCTCTATGGCTACACCTTC.